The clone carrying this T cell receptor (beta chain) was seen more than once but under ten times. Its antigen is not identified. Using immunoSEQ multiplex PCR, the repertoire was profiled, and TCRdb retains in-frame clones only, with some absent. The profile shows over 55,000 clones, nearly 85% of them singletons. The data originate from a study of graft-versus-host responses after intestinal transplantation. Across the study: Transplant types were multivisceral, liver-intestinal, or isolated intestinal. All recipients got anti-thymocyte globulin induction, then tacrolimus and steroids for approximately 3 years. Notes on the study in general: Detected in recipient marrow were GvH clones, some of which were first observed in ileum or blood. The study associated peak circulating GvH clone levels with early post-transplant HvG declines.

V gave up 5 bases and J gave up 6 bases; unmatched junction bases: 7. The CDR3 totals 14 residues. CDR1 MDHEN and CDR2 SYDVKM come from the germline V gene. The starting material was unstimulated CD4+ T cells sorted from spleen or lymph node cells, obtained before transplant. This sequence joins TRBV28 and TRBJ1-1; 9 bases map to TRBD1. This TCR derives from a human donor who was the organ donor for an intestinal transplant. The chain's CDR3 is CASSTGTGLAEAFF. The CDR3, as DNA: TGTGCCAGCAGTACGGGGACAGGGCTCGCTGAAGCTTTCTTT.